These 22 T cell receptor beta chains were all obtained from the same sample, sequenced in a study of shared clonotypes between healthy human individuals. Sequencing was performed with immunoSEQ multiplex PCR; in TCRdb, only in-frame clones are kept and a portion is missing. The table lists hundreds of thousands of clones, approximately 79% of them singletons, with over 1.5% in the top ten. Material: memory CD4+ T cells sorted from blood. Regarding subset: CD45RA-negative fraction. These receptors all come from a woman in her twenties or thirties in good health.

The V gene is TRBV19, the J gene TRBJ2-7; the D gene is possibly TRBD1 (6 bases). With 8 bases removed from V and 2 bases from J, the gap between germline ends came to 16 bases. From germline, CDR1 is LNHDA and CDR2 SQIVND (reference sequence). The CDR3 length is 14 residues. In nucleotides, the CDR3 is TGTGCCAGTTCGAAGGGGGACGCCGCCTACGAGCAGTACTTC. Translation: CASSKGDAAYEQYF.

J is TRBJ2-7 and V is TRBV6-5, with TRBD2 as a possible D gene (6 bases). Trimming cost V 1 base and J 0 bases, with 13 bases left between them. The V gene's germline CDR1 is MNHEY and CDR2 SVGAGI. The CDR3 is 16 residues long. The CDR3 sequence: CASSYLGSGSSYEQYF. DNA of the CDR3: TGTGCCAGCAGTTACTTGGGTAGCGGAAGCTCCTACGAGCAGTACTTC.

In this sample, this clone turned up a few times. The chain employs TRBV7-2 and TRBJ2-5; no clear D gene. Germline V lookup: CDR1 SGHTA, CDR2 FQGNSA. The CDR3 spans 15 residues. V was cut by 3 bases and J by 1 base, with 12 bases left in between. CDR3 sequence (DNA): TGTGCCAGCAGCTTGGGTAGACTCCTCCAAGAGACCCAGTACTTC. Protein sequence: CASSLGRLLQETQYF.

This sequence joins TRBV7-6 and TRBJ1-2; D is ambiguous. This CDR3 has 14 amino acids. V was trimmed by 5 bases and J by 7 bases, leaving 17 bases between them. Per the germline V gene, CDR1 is SGHVS and CDR2 is FNYEAQ. CDR3 sequence reads: CASSGVDGKSGYTF. DNA for the CDR3: TGTGCCAGCAGCGGGGTTGATGGGAAGAGTGGCTACACCTTC.

A single count supports this clone. The chain has TRBV5-4 and TRBJ1-2; 9 nucleotides agree with TRBD1. V lost 5 bases and J lost 4; bases outside the gene matches: 9. The CDR3 length is 15 residues. The germline V gene encodes CDR1 SGHNT and CDR2 YYREEE (reference sequence). The CDR3 spells CASRPPGQGFYGYTF. As DNA, the CDR3 is TGTGCCAGCAGACCTCCGGGACAGGGTTTCTATGGCTACACCTTC.

The chain couples TRBV6-6 to TRBJ1-2; 7 bases are shared with TRBD1. The CDR3 covers 14 residues. V gave up 7 bases and J gave up 2 bases; unmatched junction bases: 7. Germline assignment: CDR1 MNHNY and CDR2 SVGAGI (reference sequence). CDR3 amino acids: CASTRDSANYGYTF. In DNA form, the CDR3 reads TGTGCCAGCACGAGGGACAGTGCAAACTATGGCTACACCTTC.

V usage is TRBV28 and J usage is TRBJ2-5; TRBD1 matches at 7 bases. From germline, CDR1 is MDHEN and CDR2 SYDVKM. The CDR3 sequence is 15 residues long. Losses at the gene ends were 6 bases for V and 5 bases for J; bases not matched to a gene: 12. The CDR3 nucleotides are TGTGCCAGCAGCCCGCTGACAGGGTATGGCGAGACCCAGTACTTC. This sequence encodes CASSPLTGYGETQYF.

V gene TRBV2 combines with J gene TRBJ2-5; weak D call: TRBD2 (5 bases). Trimming pared 8 bases from V and 4 bases from J, leaving 14 bases between. The germline gives CDR1 SNHLY, CDR2 FYNNEI. CDR3 length: 13 amino acids. The CDR3 protein is CASGRLPRETQYF. CDR3 in DNA: TGTGCCAGCGGGAGATTGCCCCGAGAGACCCAGTACTTC.

The chain carries TRBV5-1 and TRBJ2-3, with a weak D call TRBD2 (5 bases). Trimming cost V 5 bases and J 6 bases, with 10 bases left between them. CDR1 is SGHRS, CDR2 YFSETQ, per germline. The CDR3 consists of 12 residues. The CDR3 sequence is CASREGRDTQYF. The CDR3 region has the DNA TGCGCCAGCAGAGAGGGCCGGGATACGCAGTATTTT.

V usage is TRBV6-5 and J usage is TRBJ2-7; TRBD1 agrees at 8 bases. The length of the CDR3 is 16 residues. The J segment lost 3 bases and the V segment lost 2 bases, leaving 9 bases of the junction unmatched. Germline lookup yields CDR1 MNHEY and CDR2 SVGAGI. Here the CDR3 DNA reads TGTGCCAGCAGTTACCGAGGACAGGGTGGAAACTACGAGCAGTACTTC. It is translated as CASSYRGQGGNYEQYF.

This clone was counted only a few times. This sequence joins TRBV11-2 and TRBJ2-7, with TRBD2 identical over 9 bases. The CDR3 covers 15 residues. CDR1 is SGHAT and CDR2 is FQNNGV in the germline V gene. Trimming cost V 3 bases and J 4 bases; bases outside gene matches: 7. As DNA, the CDR3 is TGTGCCAGCAGCTTGCTGGCGGGAGGGGGGTACGAGCAGTACTTC. Protein: CASSLLAGGGYEQYF.

V gene TRBV28 combines with J gene TRBJ1-5; maybe TRBD1 (5 bases). This CDR3 spans 14 amino acids. Trimming took off 6 bases at V and 1 base at J, with 10 bases between the two ends. CDR1 and CDR2 from the germline V gene are MDHEN and SYDVKM. The CDR3 nucleotides are TGTGCCAGCAGCCAGGACACCAGCAATCAGCCCCAGCATTTT. The encoded protein is CASSQDTSNQPQHF.

V is TRBV28 and J is TRBJ1-2, with 8 bases fitting TRBD1. Germline CDR1 is MDHEN and CDR2 is SYDVKM. This CDR3 comprises 14 residues. V shed 5 bases and J 1 base; nucleotides not matched to a gene: 3. The CDR3, as DNA: TGTGCCAGCAGTCGGACAGGGCTTAACTATGGCTACACCTTC. Translating gives CASSRTGLNYGYTF.

This clone appeared once. V is TRBV9 and J is TRBJ2-3; possibly TRBD2 for D (6 bases). Germline lookup yields CDR1 SGDLS and CDR2 YYNGEE. CDR3 length: 16 amino acids. V was pared by 1 base and J by 0 bases, with 12 bases between. This chain's CDR3 is CASSVPSGSSTDTQYF. The DNA of the CDR3 is TGTGCCAGCAGCGTACCCAGCGGGTCCAGCACAGATACGCAGTATTTT.

The chain is built from TRBV5-1 and TRBJ2-3; 8 bases fit TRBD2. The CDR3 has 15 amino acids. CDR1 and CDR2 from the germline V gene are SGHRS and YFSETQ. V was clipped by 6 bases and J by 3 bases; unmatched bases: 9. The CDR3: CASKSSGIVTDTQYF. CDR3 in DNA: TGCGCCAGCAAAAGTAGCGGGATCGTGACAGATACGCAGTATTTT.

The CDR3 spells CASSSQGATHSTDTQYF. CDR3 DNA: TGTGCCAGCAGCTCCCAGGGGGCGACCCATAGCACAGATACGCAGTATTTT. The chain employs TRBV7-2 and TRBJ2-3; 8 positions match TRBD1. The CDR3 extends over 17 amino acids. From germline, CDR1 is SGHTA and CDR2 FQGNSA. V dropped 4 bases and J dropped 0; count of bases not matched to a gene: 9. Full variable domain (rest looked up from reference TRBV7-2 and TRBJ2-3): GAGVSQSPSNKVTEKGKDVELRCDPISGHTALYWYRQSLGQGLEFLIYFQGNSAPDKSGLPSDRFSAERTGGSVSTLTIQRTQQEDSAVYLCASSSQGATHSTDTQYFGPGTRLTVL.

The gene calls are TRBV10-3 and TRBJ2-7, with 12 nucleotides matching TRBD1. The germline gives CDR1 ENHRY, CDR2 SYGVKD. The trim removed 4 bases at V and 3 bases at J, leaving 10 bases unmatched. This CDR3 region has 17 residues. The CDR3: CAISGGTGGLKDYEQYF. CDR3 DNA sequence: TGTGCCATCAGTGGCGGGACAGGGGGCCTCAAAGACTACGAGCAGTACTTC.

The chain joins TRBV9 to TRBJ1-2; 8 bases match TRBD1. CDR3 size: 16 residues. Germline assignment: CDR1 SGDLS and CDR2 YYNGEE. Trimming took 4 bases from V and 5 from J; bases not matched to a gene: 13. CDR3 bases: TGTGCCAGCAGCACGAGCCAGGGGGCGGAGCGGTATGGCTACACCTTC. Residues: CASSTSQGAERYGYTF.

The chain carries TRBV27 and TRBJ1-2; 8 bases align to TRBD1. Per germline, CDR1 MNHEY and CDR2 SMNVEV (reference sequence). The V and J ends lost 4 bases and 4 bases, in that order; junction bases with no gene match: 5. The CDR3 covers 14 residues. This chain's CDR3 is CASSSDRGPYGYTF. The CDR3 DNA sequence: TGTGCCAGCAGTTCTGACAGGGGCCCCTATGGCTACACCTTC.

The chain combines TRBV7-9 with TRBJ2-7, with TRBD2 as a possible D gene (5 bases). The V end lost 1 base, the J end lost 5 bases, and 9 bases lay between the germline ends. Germline CDR1 is SEHNR and CDR2 is FQNEAQ (reference sequence). This CDR3 has 13 residues. CDR3 bases: TGTGCCAGCAGCTTAGGGCTAGCAAACGAGCAGTACTTC. As protein: CASSLGLANEQYF.

Worth noting for this clone: In the same sample, other DNA sequences code for this CDR3. V and J are TRBV5-1 and TRBJ2-5; the D gene is possibly TRBD1 (6 bases). The CDR3 has 14 residues. Germline values: CDR1 SGHRS, CDR2 YFSETQ. Between the trimmed V and J ends, which lost 4 bases and 2 bases, there was a span of 12 bases. The CDR3 region is CASSPSDRQETQYF. The CDR3 DNA reads as TGCGCCAGCAGCCCCTCGGACAGACAAGAGACCCAGTACTTC.

The CDR3 sequence is CASSLFPGQSNEKLFF. The CDR3 DNA follows: TGTGCCAGCAGCTTATTCCCAGGGCAGTCTAATGAAAAACTGTTTTTT. V is TRBV7-9 and J is TRBJ1-4, with D possibly TRBD1 on 5 matching bases. Germline V CDR1 and CDR2: SEHNR, FQNEAQ (reference sequence). The CDR3 sequence is 16 residues long. Trimming left V 2 bases short and J 3 bases short, with 13 bases between.